The clone carrying this T cell receptor (beta chain) was recorded at least ten times. V lost 4 bases and J lost 1, with 10 bases in between. The CDR3 consists of 13 residues. Germline CDR1 is SQVTM and CDR2 is ANQGSEA. A library of TCRbeta sequences, prepared with unique molecular identifiers, was generated. TCRdb re-called the PCR reads through MiXCR, storing one row per CDR3 protein. The table has some 240,000 distinct CDR3 sequences, approximately 9.8% seen once. The data were taken from a study of T-cell reconstitution after alpha-beta-depleted transplantation in children. The sequence was obtained from a human donor who donated a stem cell graft to a child with SCID. The chain couples TRBV29-1 to TRBJ2-5, with D uncertain. The specimen comprised PBMCs from the stem cell graft donor, sampled from the stem cell graft. In DNA form, the CDR3 reads TGCAGCGTTGTGTGGGCAGCCCAAGAGACCCAGTACTTC. This gives the protein CSVVWAAQETQYF.